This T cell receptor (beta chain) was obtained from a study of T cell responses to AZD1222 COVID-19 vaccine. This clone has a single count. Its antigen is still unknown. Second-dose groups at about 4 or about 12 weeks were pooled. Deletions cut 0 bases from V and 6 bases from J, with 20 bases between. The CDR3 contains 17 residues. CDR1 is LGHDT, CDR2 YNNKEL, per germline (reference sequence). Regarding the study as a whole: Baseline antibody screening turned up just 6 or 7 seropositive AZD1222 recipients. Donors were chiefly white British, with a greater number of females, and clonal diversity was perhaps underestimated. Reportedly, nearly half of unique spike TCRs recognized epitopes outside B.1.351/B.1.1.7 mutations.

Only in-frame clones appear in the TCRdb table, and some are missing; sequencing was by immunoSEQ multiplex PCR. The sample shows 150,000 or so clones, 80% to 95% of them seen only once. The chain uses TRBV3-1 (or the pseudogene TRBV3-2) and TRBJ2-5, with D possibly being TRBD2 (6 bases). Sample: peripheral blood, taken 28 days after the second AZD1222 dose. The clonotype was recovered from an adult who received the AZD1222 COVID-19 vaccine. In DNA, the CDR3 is TGTGCCAGCAGCCAAGAAAGGGACGGGAGATCTAGAAAGACCCAGTACTTC. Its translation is CASSQERDGRSRKTQYF.